Shown below are 30 T cell receptor beta chains from a single sample sequenced in a study of T cells in Graves' hyperthyroidism and ophthalmopathy. RNA transcripts yielded amplified TCR beta CDR3 regions. First-round RT-PCR of the TCR CDR3 relied on the HTBI primer set. Via MiXCR, TCRdb re-called the multiplex PCR reads, giving one row per CDR3 protein. The sample lists 530,000 or so distinct CDR3 sequences, around 24% occurring once. What was sequenced was blood. The receptor source for this set is a woman in her thirties with Graves' ophthalmopathy.

This clonotype was recorded a few times. The V call is TRBV28, the J call TRBJ2-5; maybe TRBD1 (6 bases). This CDR3 comprises 12 residues. CDR1 and CDR2 (germline): MDHEN, SYDVKM. Trimming took off 6 bases at V and 5 bases at J, with 10 bases between the two ends. The CDR3 spells CASRNTGETQYF. CDR3 in DNA: TGTGCCAGCAGGAACACAGGGGAGACCCAGTACTTC.

At least ten counts were recorded for this clonotype. The CDR3 bases are TGTGCCAGCAGATACAGCACCAAACTGAACACTGAAGCTTTCTTT. Amino acids: CASRYSTKLNTEAFF. The chain couples TRBV28 to TRBJ1-1, with no clear D. The germline V gene has CDR1 MDHEN and CDR2 SYDVKM. V was cut by 6 bases and J by 0 bases, with 14 bases left in between. CDR3 length equals 15 residues. Supplemented by reference TRBV28 and TRBJ1-1, the full variable domain reads DVKVTQSSRYLVKRTGEKVFLECVQDMDHENMFWYRQDPGLGLRLIYFSYDVKMKEKGDIPEGYSVSREKKERFSLILESASTNQTSMYLCASRYSTKLNTEAFFGQGTRLTVV.

The sample holds many counts of this clonotype. This chain links TRBV6-1 with TRBJ2-5; TRBD1 matches at 8 bases. After removal of 2 bases from V and 5 bases from J, the junction contained 7 bases not matched to a gene. This CDR3 has 15 amino acids. Germline values: CDR1 MNHNS, CDR2 SASEGT. The CDR3 sequence: CASSEPTGDRETQYF. Written as DNA, the CDR3 is TGTGCCAGCAGTGAACCGACAGGGGATCGTGAGACCCAGTACTTC.

The chain couples TRBV6-1 to TRBJ2-7, with TRBD2 identical over 9 bases. The CDR3 runs to 15 residues. V was pared by 3 bases and J by 3 bases, with 6 bases of the junction left unmatched. Germline loops: CDR1 MNHNS, CDR2 SASEGT. The CDR3 region is CASSEKTSGSYEQYF. CDR3 sequence (DNA): TGTGCCAGCAGTGAGAAGACTAGCGGTAGCTACGAGCAGTACTTC.

This rearrangement joins TRBV30 to TRBJ2-2, with D unclear. This CDR3 is built from 14 residues. V dropped 4 bases and J dropped 2 bases, with 11 bases sitting between them. Germline CDR1 and CDR2: GTSNPN and SVGIG (reference sequence). The CDR3 sequence is CAWIETLNTGELFF. Here the CDR3 DNA reads TGTGCCTGGATCGAGACACTTAACACCGGGGAGCTGTTTTTT. The variable domain in full, completed from reference TRBV30 and TRBJ2-2, reads SQTIHQWPATLVQPVGSPLSLECTVEGTSNPNLYWYRQAAGRGLQLLFYSVGIGQISSEVPQNLSASRPQDRQFILSSKKLLLSDSGFYLCAWIETLNTGELFFGEGSRLTVL.

J is TRBJ1-2 and V is TRBV3-1; D remains ambiguous. In germline, CDR1 is LGHDT, CDR2 YNNKEL (reference sequence). Deletions cut 5 bases from V and 3 bases from J, with 10 bases between. This CDR3 spans 13 amino acids. This CDR3 is CASSYRLDYGYTF. The CDR3 bases are TGTGCCAGCAGCTACAGATTAGACTATGGCTACACCTTC.

This clonotype was observed at least ten times. J is TRBJ1-5 and V is TRBV28; 8 bases fit TRBD1. Trimming at V came to 5 bases and at J to 0 bases, leaving 6 bases not matched to a gene. CDR3 length: 16 amino acids. Germline lookup yields CDR1 MDHEN and CDR2 SYDVKM. In nucleotides, the CDR3 is TGTGCCAGCAGTCAAAGACAGGGGTATAGCAATCAGCCCCAGCATTTT. Encoded protein: CASSQRQGYSNQPQHF.

This clonotype was counted ten times or more. Sequence at one end of the junction differs from germline and may be a read error. The gene calls are TRBV2 and TRBJ2-7, with D possibly being TRBD1 (6 bases). Looked up from germline, CDR1 is SNHLY and CDR2 is FYNNEI. The CDR3 runs to 14 residues. The CDR3 region has the DNA TGTACCAGCGACACTCAGGGGCGTAGGGACGAGCAGTACTTC. The encoded protein is CTSDTQGRRDEQYF.

CDR3 in amino acids: CASRPWWTGEVTEAFF. The CDR3 DNA follows: TGTGCCAGCAGGCCATGGTGGACAGGGGAGGTAACTGAAGCTTTCTTT. The chain couples TRBV6-2 or TRBV6-3 to TRBJ1-1, with TRBD1 matching 9 bases. This CDR3 has 16 amino acids. In germline, CDR1 is MNHEY, CDR2 SVGEGT. V was pared by 6 bases and J by 5 bases, with 13 bases of the junction left unmatched.

This clonotype was observed at least ten times. This chain uses TRBV25-1 with TRBJ2-7; 9 bases are a match to TRBD2. J was trimmed by 5 bases and V by 3 bases; bases with no gene match: 17. The CDR3 is 18 residues long. Germline CDR1 MGHDK, CDR2 SYGVNS. This CDR3 is CASSEGLAGEAPAHEQYF. CDR3 nucleotides: TGTGCCAGCAGTGAGGGCTTAGCGGGGGAGGCCCCAGCCCACGAGCAGTACTTC.

This clonotype came up many times. The chain carries TRBV9 and TRBJ2-2; D not resolved. Germline assignment: CDR1 SGDLS and CDR2 YYNGEE. The CDR3 contains 15 residues. Trimming left V 0 bases short and J 2 bases short, with 8 bases between. The CDR3: CASSVDPLNTGELFF. CDR3 bases: TGTGCCAGCAGCGTAGATCCCTTAAACACCGGGGAGCTGTTTTTT.

This clonotype was seen ten or more times. The V gene is TRBV14, the J gene TRBJ2-7; 9 bases align to TRBD1. Germline V gives CDR1 SGHDN, CDR2 FVKESK. Trimming took 5 bases from V and 4 from J; bases not matched to a gene: 15. The CDR3 contains 17 residues. The CDR3 nucleotides read TGTGCCAGCAGCTCTACCACTCGGGACAGGGCCTCATACGAGCAGTACTTC. This codes for CASSSTTRDRASYEQYF.

This chain uses TRBV30 with TRBJ1-5, with D perhaps matching TRBD1 (5 bases). The V gene's germline CDR1 is GTSNPN and CDR2 SVGIG (reference sequence). Trimming cost V 1 base and J 9 bases, with 16 bases left between them. The CDR3 runs 14 residues. CDR3 protein: CAWSGSREGRPQHF. CDR3 DNA: TGTGCCTGGAGTGGTAGCAGGGAGGGAAGGCCCCAGCATTTT.

This clonotype was found many times. This sequence may be a read error, since a much larger clone differs from it by one base. The CDR3 loop reads CATSRAGYEQYF. The CDR3 DNA is TGTGCCACCAGCAGAGCCGGGTACGAGCAGTACTTC. The chain has TRBV15 and TRBJ2-7; D uncertain. There are 12 residues in the CDR3. Per the germline V gene, CDR1 is LNHNV and CDR2 is YYDKDF (reference sequence). The V end lost 1 base, the J end lost 4 bases, and 5 bases lay between the germline ends.

The chain has TRBV29-1 and TRBJ2-2; 7 bases are shared with TRBD2. The junction had 11 bases not matched to a gene; V was cut back by 5 bases and J by 2 bases. CDR1 and CDR2 from the germline V gene are SQVTM and ANQGSEA. The length of the CDR3 is 16 residues. CDR3 protein: CSVFGLAESNTGELFF. The CDR3 coding sequence is TGCAGCGTTTTCGGGCTAGCGGAGTCCAACACCGGGGAGCTGTTTTTT.

This chain joins TRBV11-2 and TRBJ2-5, with D unresolved. V lost 1 base to trimming and J lost 2 bases, with 8 bases between them. The CDR3 covers 14 residues. CDR1 and CDR2 from the germline V gene are SGHAT and FQNNGV. The CDR3 coding sequence is TGTGCCAGCAGCTTAGTGCTGACACAAGAGACCCAGTACTTC. This translates into CASSLVLTQETQYF. Full variable domain (remainder filled in from reference TRBV11-2 and TRBJ2-5): EAGVAQSPRYKIIEKRQSVAFWCNPISGHATLYWYQQILGQGPKLLIQFQNNGVVDDSQLPKDRFSAERLKGVDSTLKIQPAKLEDSAVYLCASSLVLTQETQYFGPGTRLLVL.

There are many counts of this clonotype. The J gene is TRBJ1-5, the V gene TRBV30; maybe TRBD1 (5 bases). The CDR3 loop spans 14 amino acids. CDR1 and CDR2 from the germline V gene are GTSNPN and SVGIG (reference sequence). V was trimmed by 1 base and J by 7 bases, leaving 14 bases between them. The CDR3 protein is CAWSGGVVNQPQHF. CDR3 nucleotides: TGTGCCTGGAGTGGAGGGGTGGTGAACCAGCCCCAGCATTTT.

The chain is built from TRBV4-1 and TRBJ1-5, with no clear D. The V and J ends lost 0 bases and 0 bases respectively, with 6 bases between them. Germline values: CDR1 MGHRA, CDR2 YSYEKL. The CDR3 length is 15 residues. The CDR3 here is CASSQDEFSNQPQHF. In DNA, the CDR3 is TGCGCCAGCAGCCAAGATGAATTTAGCAATCAGCCCCAGCATTTT.

In its sample, this clonotype was seen once. The V gene is TRBV5-6, the J gene TRBJ1-4; D remains ambiguous. The length of the CDR3 is 16 residues. Germline V lookup: CDR1 SGHDT, CDR2 YYEEEE. Trimming took off 2 bases at V and 4 bases at J, with 15 bases between the two ends. The DNA for the CDR3 is TGTGCCAGCAGCTTTTCCGTGACACCGGATAATGAAAAACTGTTTTTT. This translates into CASSFSVTPDNEKLFF.

This clonotype was picked up one time. Sequence at one end of the junction differs from germline and may be a read error. The genes are TRBV28 and TRBJ2-4; D remains ambiguous. Germline V gene sequence: CDR1 MDHEN, CDR2 SYDVKM. The CDR3 extends over 13 amino acids. CDR3 sequence: CASSLKAGNIKYF. The CDR3 DNA reads TGTGCCAGCAGCCTTAAGGCAGGAAACATTAAGTACTTC.

This clonotype was detected many times. The V call is TRBV6-5, the J call TRBJ1-2; D is ambiguous. Germline loops: CDR1 MNHEY, CDR2 SVGAGI. V was pared by 1 base and J by 2 bases, with 5 bases between. The CDR3 is made up of 13 amino acids. The CDR3 protein is CASSYLLNYGYTF. The CDR3, as DNA: TGTGCCAGCAGTTACTTATTGAACTATGGCTACACCTTC.

This clonotype was observed many times. V gene TRBV20-1 combines with J gene TRBJ1-5, with TRBD1 matching over 8 bases. V dropped 3 bases and J dropped 7; count of bases not matched to a gene: 5. Germline V CDR1 and CDR2: DFQATT, SNEGSKA (reference sequence). CDR3 length: 13 amino acids. The CDR3: CSASRGQSQPQHF. The CDR3, as DNA: TGCAGTGCTAGCAGGGGGCAGAGCCAGCCCCAGCATTTT.

This clonotype was found many times. V gene TRBV12-3 or TRBV12-4 combines with J gene TRBJ1-1; the D is unclear. Trimming stripped 7 bases from V and 2 bases from J, with 14 bases between. The CDR3 runs 14 residues. CDR3 residues: CASIQQDFNTEAFF. CDR3 nucleotides: TGTGCCAGCATCCAGCAGGACTTCAACACTGAAGCTTTCTTT.

This clonotype was observed a handful of times. The rearrangement uses TRBV20-1 and TRBJ2-7, with no clear D. V lost 1 base and J 0 bases, leaving 13 bases between the germline ends. The germline gives CDR1 DFQATT, CDR2 SNEGSKA (reference sequence). CDR3 length: 15 amino acids. The CDR3 nucleotides read TGCAGTGCTAGAGGAGGACGGGCGGTCTCCTACGAGCAGTACTTC. It is translated as CSARGGRAVSYEQYF.

The chain uses TRBV13 and TRBJ1-2, with D tentatively TRBD1 (6 bases). The germline CDR1 and CDR2 sequences are PRHDT and FYEKMQ (reference sequence). This CDR3 has 17 residues. V was shortened by 4 bases and J by 6 bases, with 24 bases between the two germline ends. CDR3 sequence (DNA): TGTGCCAGCAGCTCCTCAGGGACATTTCGCATAACCGATGGCTACACCTTC. This gives the protein CASSSSGTFRITDGYTF.

The table lists this clonotype with many counts. The CDR3 DNA follows: TGTGCCACCGACGAAAAGGACAGACTGACCTACGAGCAGTACTTC. Residues: CATDEKDRLTYEQYF. V and J are TRBV24-1 and TRBJ2-7, with a possible D match to TRBD1 (6 bases). From germline, CDR1 is KGHDR and CDR2 SFDVKD. The ends were cut back, 9 bases at V and 2 bases at J, with 19 bases in the middle. The CDR3 sequence is 15 residues long.

With respect to this clonotype: A much larger clone sits a single nucleotide away, making a read error possible. This chain links TRBV6-5 with TRBJ1-1; unclear D gene. This CDR3 contains 13 residues. Germline values: CDR1 MNHEY, CDR2 SVGAGI. The CDR3 loop is CASSYSKRSEVFF. CDR3 in DNA: TGTGCCAGCAGTTACTCGAAGAGGAGTGAAGTTTTCTTT.

This clonotype was seen more than once but under ten times. This rearrangement joins TRBV7-2 to TRBJ2-7; D unclear. The V gene's germline CDR1 is SGHTA and CDR2 FQGNSA. Trimming shortened V by 1 base and J by 6 bases, and 10 bases separated the two germline ends. This CDR3 has 13 amino acids. The CDR3 DNA follows: TGTGCCAGCAGCTTAGTTATTTCGCGCGAGCAGTACTTC. Translating gives CASSLVISREQYF.

This clonotype occurred many times. J is TRBJ2-5 and V is TRBV9; 8 bases map to TRBD2. This CDR3 spans 14 amino acids. The trim removed 0 bases at V and 5 bases at J, leaving 3 bases unmatched. Germline V gene lookup returns CDR1 SGDLS and CDR2 YYNGEE. CDR3 protein: CASSVGSGVETQYF. CDR3 nucleotides: TGTGCCAGCAGCGTAGGTAGCGGGGTGGAGACCCAGTACTTC.

This chain joins TRBV29-1 and TRBJ1-2, with 7 bases lining up with TRBD1. The CDR3 extends over 13 amino acids. The V and J ends lost 0 bases and 8 bases, in that order; junction bases with no gene match: 6. The germline CDR1 and CDR2 sequences are SQVTM and ANQGSEA. CDR3 residues: CSVEDPGQTGYTF. CDR3 DNA: TGCAGCGTTGAAGATCCGGGACAGACAGGCTACACCTTC.